A single sample is the source of the 28 T cell receptor beta chains below, sequenced in a study of T cell responses to AZD1222 COVID-19 vaccine. TCRdb's copy holds only in-frame clones and misses some; the assay was immunoSEQ multiplex PCR. The sample comprises about 150,000 clones, approximately 91% of which are singletons, and about 2% rests with the top ten. The source material was peripheral blood, sampled 28 days after the second AZD1222 dose. Receptor source: an adult who received the AZD1222 COVID-19 vaccine.

The rearrangement uses TRBV5-1 and TRBJ2-3; possibly TRBD1 or TRBD2 for D (5 bases each). Germline V CDR1 and CDR2: SGHRS, YFSETQ. The CDR3 spans 16 residues. Trimming took off 2 bases at V and 2 bases at J, with 15 bases between the two ends. The CDR3 DNA reads TGCGCCAGCAGCTTCCGGGACCCAGCCACCACAGATACGCAGTATTTT. This encodes CASSFRDPATTDTQYF.

Comments on this clone: Within the sample, other DNA sequences also encode this same CDR3. This sequence joins TRBV9 and TRBJ2-2; either TRBD1 or TRBD2 may fit D (5 bases each). Germline lookup yields CDR1 SGDLS and CDR2 YYNGEE. V lost 0 bases and J lost 5, with 11 bases in between. The CDR3 sequence is 15 residues long. CDR3 residues: CASSVGEGRTGELFF. In DNA, the CDR3 is TGTGCCAGCAGCGTAGGCGAGGGACGAACCGGGGAGCTGTTTTTT.

The chain joins TRBV5-1 to TRBJ1-2; D is uncertain. Germline CDR1 reads SGHRS; CDR2 reads YFSETQ. The CDR3 has 18 residues. V dropped 4 bases and J dropped 0 bases, with 22 bases sitting between them. CDR3 in amino acids: CASSPEGNSLRSNYGYTF. The CDR3 region has the DNA TGCGCCAGCAGCCCGGAGGGAAACAGTCTCCGTTCTAACTATGGCTACACCTTC.

The rearrangement joins TRBV27 to TRBJ1-1; D remains ambiguous. From germline, CDR1 is MNHEY and CDR2 SMNVEV (reference sequence). There are 15 residues in the CDR3. V lost 5 bases and J lost 0, with 13 bases in between. CDR3 sequence (DNA): TGTGCCAGCAGTCGCCTCTCAGCCCTGAACACTGAAGCTTTCTTT. This gives the protein CASSRLSALNTEAFF.

V is TRBV5-1 and J is TRBJ2-3; a weak D match, TRBD1 (6 bases). V was cut by 0 bases and J by 2 bases, with 10 bases left in between. The CDR3 totals 15 residues. Germline CDR1 SGHRS, CDR2 YFSETQ. As DNA, the CDR3 is TGCGCCAGCAGCTTGGGGCAGGGGTACACAGATACGCAGTATTTT. Translating gives CASSLGQGYTDTQYF.

V is TRBV30 and J is TRBJ2-2; 8 positions agree with TRBD1. Germline-derived CDR1 and CDR2 are GTSNPN and SVGIG (reference sequence). V trimming: 5 bases; J trimming: 6 bases; junction bases outside the gene matches: 8. The CDR3 spans 14 residues. The CDR3 sequence: CAWGPGGAPGELFF. DNA of the CDR3: TGTGCCTGGGGGCCAGGGGGCGCCCCCGGGGAGCTGTTTTTT.

The rearrangement joins TRBV9 to TRBJ2-2; 9 bases map to TRBD1. CDR3 length: 14 amino acids. Germline V gene data show CDR1 as SGDLS and CDR2 as YYNGEE. Losses at the gene ends were 2 bases for V and 7 bases for J; bases not matched to a gene: 3. The CDR3 nucleotides are TGTGCCAGCAGCGTTGGGACAGGGTACGGGGAGCTGTTTTTT. It is translated as CASSVGTGYGELFF.

The V gene is TRBV27, the J gene TRBJ2-1; 11 bases line up with TRBD2. Per the germline V gene, CDR1 is MNHEY and CDR2 is SMNVEV (reference sequence). V gave up 7 bases and J gave up 7 bases; unmatched junction bases: 9. The CDR3 extends over 15 amino acids. The CDR3 sequence: CASTLLAGGWNEQFF. The CDR3 region has the DNA TGTGCCAGCACCCTTCTAGCGGGAGGTTGGAATGAGCAGTTCTTC.

The chain carries TRBV6-5 and TRBJ1-4; D is undetermined. The CDR3 covers 14 residues. Germline V gene data show CDR1 as MNHEY and CDR2 as SVGAGI. V was cut by 6 bases and J by 0 bases, with 8 bases left in between. The chain's CDR3 is CASRTPATNEKLFF. The CDR3 nucleotides read TGTGCCAGCAGAACGCCAGCAACTAATGAAAAACTGTTTTTT.

The genes are TRBV21-1 and TRBJ1-1; the table's TRBD1 call for D was not verified on the DNA. TRBV21-1 is an annotated pseudogene. The CDR3 extends over 13 amino acids. CDR3 bases: TGTGCCAGCAGCAAGGACAGGGTGGTAGAAGCTTTCTTT. Translated: CASSKDRVVEAFF.

V is TRBV4-1 and J is TRBJ2-3; 9 positions agree with TRBD1. Per the germline V gene, CDR1 is MGHRA and CDR2 is YSYEKL. The CDR3 runs 18 residues. Trimming took 0 bases from V and 5 from J; bases not matched to a gene: 12. CDR3 bases: TGCGCCAGCAGCCAAGATAGTGGGACAGGGACCGCGAAAGATACGCAGTATTTT. Its protein product is CASSQDSGTGTAKDTQYF.

This chain uses TRBV7-9 with TRBJ1-3, with a possible D match to TRBD1 (5 bases). The CDR3 covers 14 residues. Trimming took 8 bases from V and 0 from J, leaving 11 bases between them. Germline lookup yields CDR1 SEHNR and CDR2 FQNEAQ (reference sequence). Here the CDR3 reads CASAGRSSGNTIYF. The DNA for the CDR3 is TGTGCCAGCGCAGGGCGTAGCTCTGGAAACACCATATATTTT.

The chain couples TRBV18 to TRBJ1-1, with D uncertain. Germline loops: CDR1 KGHSH, CDR2 LQKENI. This CDR3 has 13 amino acids. Trimming took off 5 bases at V and 1 base at J, with 8 bases between the two ends. The DNA of the CDR3 is TGTGCCAGCTCAGGGCAAGCGAACACTGAAGCTTTCTTT. It specifies CASSGQANTEAFF.

The J gene is TRBJ1-1, the V gene TRBV5-1; TRBD1 is a possible D gene (5 bases). The CDR3 sequence is 13 residues long. In germline, CDR1 is SGHRS, CDR2 YFSETQ. V was cut by 4 bases and J by 1 base, with 8 bases left in between. DNA of the CDR3: TGCGCCAGCAGCCCGGGGCCGAACACTGAAGCTTTCTTT. Translated: CASSPGPNTEAFF.

This chain uses TRBV16 with TRBJ1-2; 9 positions agree with TRBD1. V dropped 3 bases and J dropped 7; count of bases not matched to a gene: 6. The CDR3 covers 14 residues. The germline gives CDR1 KGHSY, CDR2 FQNENV. The CDR3 loop is CASSQSDRGGGYTF. In DNA, the CDR3 is TGTGCCAGCAGCCAGTCGGACAGGGGAGGTGGCTACACCTTC.

The rearrangement joins TRBV27 to TRBJ2-3, with D possibly being TRBD2 (5 bases). Germline lookup yields CDR1 MNHEY and CDR2 SMNVEV (reference sequence). The ends were cut back, 2 bases at V and 4 bases at J, with 16 bases in the middle. CDR3 length equals 16 residues. The CDR3 DNA follows: TGTGCCAGCAGTTTAAAAACTAGAGGTATTCCAGATACGCAGTATTTT. Translating it yields CASSLKTRGIPDTQYF.

This rearrangement joins TRBV29-1 to TRBJ2-7, with D perhaps matching TRBD1 (6 bases). Per the germline V gene, CDR1 is SQVTM and CDR2 is ANQGSEA. V was trimmed by 3 bases and J by 4 bases, leaving 7 bases between them. The CDR3 spans 11 residues. CDR3 in amino acids: CSVDQGYEQYF. The DNA of the CDR3 is TGCAGCGTTGATCAGGGGTACGAGCAGTACTTC.

The chain joins TRBV9 to TRBJ2-4; a weak D match, TRBD2 (5 bases). The CDR3 extends over 17 amino acids. Germline V lookup: CDR1 SGDLS, CDR2 YYNGEE. V lost 0 bases to trimming and J lost 1 base, with 14 bases between them. The CDR3 protein is CASSVGRDRLAKNIQYF. The DNA for the CDR3 is TGTGCCAGCAGCGTAGGTCGGGATAGATTGGCCAAAAACATTCAGTACTTC.

The chain links TRBV27 to TRBJ1-6, with no clear D. This CDR3 contains 13 residues. V gave up 5 bases and J gave up 3 bases, with 5 bases separating them. CDR1 and CDR2 (germline): MNHEY, SMNVEV (reference sequence). The CDR3 spells CASSPHYNSPLHF. CDR3 sequence (DNA): TGTGCCAGCAGTCCCCACTATAATTCACCCCTCCACTTT.

The chain carries TRBV10-3 and TRBJ1-1, with TRBD1 matching 9 bases. Germline values: CDR1 ENHRY, CDR2 SYGVKD. The J segment lost 4 bases and the V segment lost 10 bases, leaving 10 bases of the junction unmatched. The length of the CDR3 is 14 residues. CDR3 coding DNA: TGTGCCACTTCACAGGGGGCGTTACTCACTGAAGCTTTCTTT. Amino acids: CATSQGALLTEAFF.

V is TRBV2 and J is TRBJ1-5; a weak D match, TRBD1 (5 bases). V lost 1 base and J 6 bases, leaving 16 bases between the germline ends. Germline lookup yields CDR1 SNHLY and CDR2 FYNNEI. The CDR3 runs to 16 residues. The CDR3 is CASSEDWAGFRQPQHF. CDR3 DNA: TGTGCCAGCAGTGAAGATTGGGCAGGGTTCCGTCAGCCCCAGCATTTT.

The chain has TRBV20-1 and TRBJ1-4; no definite D call. Trimming cost V 6 bases and J 8 bases, with 16 bases left between them. CDR1 DFQATT and CDR2 SNEGSKA come from the germline V gene (reference sequence). The CDR3 totals 13 residues. The CDR3 nucleotides are TGCAGTGCAAGTACCTGGCAAGAAGAAAAACTGTTTTTT. Amino acids: CSASTWQEEKLFF.

V usage is TRBV6-5 and J usage is TRBJ1-6; the D gene is possibly TRBD1 (6 bases). This CDR3 contains 16 residues. Per the germline V gene, CDR1 is MNHEY and CDR2 is SVGAGI. The V and J ends lost 3 bases and 7 bases respectively, with 16 bases between them. The CDR3 spells CASSYVRNRANSPLHF. The CDR3 DNA reads TGTGCCAGCAGTTATGTCCGTAACAGGGCCAATTCACCCCTCCACTTT.

This chain uses TRBV6-5 with TRBJ2-1, with TRBD2 identical over 11 bases. The CDR3 has 15 residues. J gave up 2 bases and V 7 bases, and 4 bases lay outside the gene matches. Germline CDR1 reads MNHEY; CDR2 reads SVGAGI. This chain's CDR3 is CASTSGLAAYNEQFF. DNA for the CDR3: TGTGCCAGCACCTCGGGACTAGCGGCCTACAATGAGCAGTTCTTC.

The V and J genes are TRBV7-5 and TRBJ1-5. TRBV7-5 is noted as a pseudogene. The CDR3 runs 19 residues. This chain's CDR3 is CVRSLADRLAPYSNQPQHF. CDR3 nucleotide sequence: TGTGTCAGAAGCTTAGCCGACAGGCTAGCGCCTTATAGCAATCAGCCCCAGCATTTT.

The gene calls are TRBV10-1 and TRBJ2-1; 9 nucleotides match TRBD2. Germline loops: CDR1 WNHNN, CDR2 SYGVQD (reference sequence). The CDR3 is 15 residues long. V was pared by 0 bases and J by 12 bases, with 9 bases of the junction left unmatched. Written as DNA, the CDR3 is TGCGCCAGCAGTGAGTCAGCTAGCGGGGCAGACGGGCAGTTCTTC. It is translated as CASSESASGADGQFF.

The chain has TRBV30 and TRBJ2-3; 7 bases match TRBD1. The CDR3 runs to 14 residues. Germline values: CDR1 GTSNPN, CDR2 SVGIG (reference sequence). With 6 bases clipped from V and 0 bases from J, the junction kept 6 bases outside the gene matches. This CDR3 is CACRTGGSTDTQYF. The CDR3 bases are TGTGCCTGTCGGACAGGAGGAAGCACAGATACGCAGTATTTT.

The chain couples TRBV11-2 to TRBJ2-3; TRBD2 matches at 13 bases. The CDR3 sequence is 16 residues long. In germline, CDR1 is SGHAT, CDR2 FQNNGV. V lost 1 base, J lost 4 bases, and 2 bases stayed unmatched. The CDR3 region is CASSLGTSGGADTQYF. In DNA form, the CDR3 reads TGTGCCAGCAGCTTAGGGACTAGCGGGGGTGCAGATACGCAGTATTTT. Using reference TRBV11-2 and TRBJ2-3 for the parts outside the CDR3, the full variable domain is EAGVAQSPRYKIIEKRQSVAFWCNPISGHATLYWYQQILGQGPKLLIQFQNNGVVDDSQLPKDRFSAERLKGVDSTLKIQPAKLEDSAVYLCASSLGTSGGADTQYFGPGTRLTVL.